This is a list of T cell receptor beta chains from one sample in a study of beta chain features in type 1 diabetes. This table comes from immunoSEQ multiplex PCR, and its TCRdb copy is limited to in-frame clones, with some not included. The sample lists 95,000 to 150,000 clones; 16% were seen once. The sequenced material came from central memory CD4+ T cells from blood. Every receptor here comes from a man under 40 with type 1 diabetes. The conserved cysteine and the conserved F or W are not part of the CDR3 here. Fields, in order: clone size, D gene, V gene, CDR3 protein. A D gene is named only where the DNA matches it firmly. Size tells how often a clone was seen (once, few, many) or the class of an expanded clone, and some rows leave it out.

>.|.|TRBV29-1
SVEDSVAQGDGYT
>.|.|TRBV5-6
ASSSGDNSPLH
>.|.|TRBV7-9
ASSVRGSSYNEQF
>.|.|TRBV7-9
ASSLWVGSSYEQY
>few|.|TRBV19
ASSIHPARGSETQY
>few|.|TRBV25-1
ASSERGEQF
>few|TRBD1|TRBV7-2
ASSLAGTGSPGYT
>many|TRBD1|TRBV5-1
ASSAGTAGLAGELF
>.|TRBD1|TRBV6-1
ASSVAGTGGNQPQH
>.|.|TRBV7-2
ASSSGVWTEKNIQY
>.|.|TRBV5-4
ASSPGQINTGELF
>few|TRBD1|TRBV10-3
AADRDGEQY
>.|.|TRBV9
ASSVETPGRHGYT
>few|.|TRBV11-2
ASSPSLNNEQF
>few|TRBD1|TRBV28
ASSPRTGIAKNIQY
>.|TRBD2|TRBV10-3
AISPSGGATDTQY
>many|TRBD2|TRBV25-1
ASSPEGTKDEQF
>few|.|TRBV4-3
ASSQDNRAYEQY
>.|TRBD1|TRBV25-1
ASSEPRGRGTDTQY
>few|TRBD2|TRBV5-4
ASSPGTSGNNEQF
>.|.|TRBV11-2
ASSLMVSSTDTQY
>.|.|TRBV9
ASSPLDFVEETQY
>many|.|TRBV6-6
ASAVTMNTEAF